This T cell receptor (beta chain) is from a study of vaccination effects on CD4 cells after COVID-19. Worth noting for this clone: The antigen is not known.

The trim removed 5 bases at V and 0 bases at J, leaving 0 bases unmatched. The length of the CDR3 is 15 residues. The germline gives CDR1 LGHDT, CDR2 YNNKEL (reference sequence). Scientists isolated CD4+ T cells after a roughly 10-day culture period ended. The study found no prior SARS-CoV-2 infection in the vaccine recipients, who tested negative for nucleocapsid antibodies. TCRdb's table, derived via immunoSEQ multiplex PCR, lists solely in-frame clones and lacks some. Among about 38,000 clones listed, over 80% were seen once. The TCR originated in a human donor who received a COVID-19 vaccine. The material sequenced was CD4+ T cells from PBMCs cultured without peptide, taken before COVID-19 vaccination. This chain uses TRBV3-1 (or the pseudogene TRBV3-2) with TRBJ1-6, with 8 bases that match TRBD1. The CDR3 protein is CASSGQGSYNSPLHF. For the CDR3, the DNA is TGTGCCAGCAGCGGACAGGGCTCCTATAATTCACCCCTCCACTTT.